This T cell receptor (beta chain) is from a study of blood T cell repertoires in COVID-19. Clones were read by immunoSEQ multiplex PCR, and TCRdb kept only the in-frame ones, dropping some. In the table there are over 90,000 clones, about 85% of which are singletons. This CDR3 spans 14 amino acids. The germline V gene has CDR1 SQVTM and CDR2 ANQGSEA. V shed 4 bases and J 3 bases; nucleotides not matched to a gene: 6. The sample comprised peripheral blood. The TCR sequence derives from a man in his fifties in a cohort sampled during active COVID-19. This chain joins TRBV29-1 and TRBJ2-3, with 8 bases lining up with TRBD2. CDR3 DNA sequence: TGCAGCGTTGGACCCGGGGGGGGGACAGATACGCAGTATTTT. Amino acids: CSVGPGGGTDTQYF.